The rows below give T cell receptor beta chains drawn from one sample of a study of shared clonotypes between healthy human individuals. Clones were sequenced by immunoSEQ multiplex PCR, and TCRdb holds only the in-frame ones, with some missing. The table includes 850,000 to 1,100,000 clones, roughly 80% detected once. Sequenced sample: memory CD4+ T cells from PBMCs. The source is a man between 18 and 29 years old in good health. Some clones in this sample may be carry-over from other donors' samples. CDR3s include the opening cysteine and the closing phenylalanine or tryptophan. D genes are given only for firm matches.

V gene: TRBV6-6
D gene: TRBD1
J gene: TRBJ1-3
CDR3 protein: CASSPGTAYADTIYF

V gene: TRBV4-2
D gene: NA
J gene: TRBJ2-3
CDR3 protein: CASSLGSRGVGDTQYF

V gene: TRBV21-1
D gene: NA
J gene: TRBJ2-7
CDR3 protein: CASTKPRTYYEQYF

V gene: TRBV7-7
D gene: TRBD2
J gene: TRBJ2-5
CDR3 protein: CASSRGGWGETQYF

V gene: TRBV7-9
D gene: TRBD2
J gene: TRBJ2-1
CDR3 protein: CASSPSGRSHNEQFF

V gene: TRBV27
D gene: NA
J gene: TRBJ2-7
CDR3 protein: CASSPAKGQDYEQYF

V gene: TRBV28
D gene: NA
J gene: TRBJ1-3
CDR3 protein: CASRVLDSGNTIYF

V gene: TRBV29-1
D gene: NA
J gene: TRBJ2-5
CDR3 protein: CSVNGRGETQYF

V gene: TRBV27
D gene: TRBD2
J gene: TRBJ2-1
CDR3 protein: CASSRVSRGGNEQFF

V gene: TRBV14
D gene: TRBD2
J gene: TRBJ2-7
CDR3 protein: CASSQASGPPFEQYF

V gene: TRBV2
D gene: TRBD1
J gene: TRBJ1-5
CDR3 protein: CASTGQGSNQPQHF

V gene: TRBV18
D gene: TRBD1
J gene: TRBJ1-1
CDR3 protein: CASSPDREGTEAFF

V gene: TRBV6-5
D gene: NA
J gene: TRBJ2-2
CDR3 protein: CASSYPPSGELFF

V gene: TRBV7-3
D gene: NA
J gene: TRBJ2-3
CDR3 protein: CASSPSTDTQYF

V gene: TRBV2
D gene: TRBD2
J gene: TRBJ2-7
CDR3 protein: CASSGTTFGVSYEQYF

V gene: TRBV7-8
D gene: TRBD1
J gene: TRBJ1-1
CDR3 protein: CASSFGFTGDEAFF

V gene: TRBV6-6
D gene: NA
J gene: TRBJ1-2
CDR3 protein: CASSYSNAANGYTF

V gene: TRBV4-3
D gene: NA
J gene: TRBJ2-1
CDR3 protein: CASSQVRGTQNNEQFF

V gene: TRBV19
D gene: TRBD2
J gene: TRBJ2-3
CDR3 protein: CASSISRRTSGHRVDTQYF

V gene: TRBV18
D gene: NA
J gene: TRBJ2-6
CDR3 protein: CASSPQDGANVLTF

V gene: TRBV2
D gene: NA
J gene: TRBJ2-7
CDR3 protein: CASIVGSWYEQYF

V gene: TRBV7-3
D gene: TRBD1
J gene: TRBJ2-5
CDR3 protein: CASSKGQGRQETQYF

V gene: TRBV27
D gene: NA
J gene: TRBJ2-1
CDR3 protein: CASRYYTTGRTFNEQFF

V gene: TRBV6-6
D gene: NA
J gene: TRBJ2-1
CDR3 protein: CASSYVGGNEQFF

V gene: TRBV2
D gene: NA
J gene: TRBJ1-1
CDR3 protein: CASSESVLMNTEAFF

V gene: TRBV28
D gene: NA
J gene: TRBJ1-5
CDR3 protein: CASSLSGTNNQPQHF

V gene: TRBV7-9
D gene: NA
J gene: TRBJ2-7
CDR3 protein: CASSSQSLFGYEQYF

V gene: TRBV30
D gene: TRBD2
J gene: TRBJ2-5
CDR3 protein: CAWEPGLAGGPGTQYF

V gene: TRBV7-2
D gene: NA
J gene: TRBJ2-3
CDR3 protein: CASSFQPPPDTQYF

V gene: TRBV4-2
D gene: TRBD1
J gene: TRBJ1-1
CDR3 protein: CASSPVKGAISYTEAFF

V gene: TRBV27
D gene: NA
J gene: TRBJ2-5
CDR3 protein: CASPPRETVGVREETQYF

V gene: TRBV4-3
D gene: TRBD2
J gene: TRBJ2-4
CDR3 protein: CASSQDRTSGRGRAKNIQYF

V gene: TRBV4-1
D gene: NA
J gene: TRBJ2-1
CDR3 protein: CASSPPLGEQFF

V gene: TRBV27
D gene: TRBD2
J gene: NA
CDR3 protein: CASGRGDLGYRPYEQYF

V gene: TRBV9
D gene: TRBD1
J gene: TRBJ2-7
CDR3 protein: CASSLSPGQGLYEQYF

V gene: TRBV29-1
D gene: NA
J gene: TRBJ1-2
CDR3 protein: CSVEEGTSGGYTF

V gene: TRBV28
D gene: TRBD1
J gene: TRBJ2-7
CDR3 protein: CASSHRDRAVYEQYF

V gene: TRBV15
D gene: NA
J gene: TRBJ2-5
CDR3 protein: CATSRDRTTQETQYF

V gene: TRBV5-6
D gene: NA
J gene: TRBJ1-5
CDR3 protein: CASSLFPDTNQPQHF

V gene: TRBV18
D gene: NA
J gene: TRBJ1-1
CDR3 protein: CASSPTLTAQWNTEAFF

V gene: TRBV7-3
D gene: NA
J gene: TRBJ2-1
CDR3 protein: CASSLETRGSEQFF

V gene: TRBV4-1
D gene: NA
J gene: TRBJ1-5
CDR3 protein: CASSQGYSNQPQHF

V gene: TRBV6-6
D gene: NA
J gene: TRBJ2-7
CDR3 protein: CASSQGISSYEQYF

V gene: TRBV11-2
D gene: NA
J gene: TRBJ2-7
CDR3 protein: CASSSSQFVAEQYF

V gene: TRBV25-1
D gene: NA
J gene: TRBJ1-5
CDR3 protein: CASSAAVGQPQHF

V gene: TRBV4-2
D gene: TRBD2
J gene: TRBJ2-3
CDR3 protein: CASSQDLAGVGGTQYF

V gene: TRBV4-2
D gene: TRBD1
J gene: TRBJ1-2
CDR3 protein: CASCPDGTGAYGYTF

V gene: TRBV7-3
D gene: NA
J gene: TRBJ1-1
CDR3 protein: CASSSQQNTEAFF

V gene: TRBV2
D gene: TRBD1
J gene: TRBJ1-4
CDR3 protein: CASRDRAEEKLFF

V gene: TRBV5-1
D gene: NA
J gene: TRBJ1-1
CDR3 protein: CASSSTPGLQDTEAFF